Given below is one T cell receptor (beta chain) in context. The source of the sample is a study of blood T cell repertoires in COVID-19. Looking at the study overall: Samples representing acute and convalescent COVID-19 were sourced from the United States, Italy and Spain. The analysed material was cDNA or gDNA that came from T cells, B-cell-depleted T cells, or PBMCs.

Germline CDR1 is DFQATT and CDR2 is SNEGSKA (reference sequence). The CDR3 extends over 14 amino acids. Trimming at V came to 3 bases and at J to 4 bases, leaving 2 bases not matched to a gene. As handled by the study authors: Nucleated cell number was recorded as an estimate derived from reference gene primer amplification. Sequencing used immunoSEQ multiplex PCR; TCRdb keeps in-frame clones, though not all of them. The D gene and trimming were derived from the DNA, and the V and J assignments and clone size from that table. The data contain just under 65,000 clones, more than 60% of them singletons.

Sequencing input: peripheral blood. The chain uses TRBV20-1 and TRBJ2-3; 12 bases are a match to TRBD1. The sequence was collected from a human donor in a cohort sampled during active COVID-19. CDR3 in DNA: TGCAGTGCTAGTCGGGACAGGGGGCCAGATACGCAGTATTTT. It yields the protein CSASRDRGPDTQYF.